The 20 T cell receptor beta chains reported below all come from one sample, sequenced in a study of CD8 T cells in ankylosing spondylitis (dated by TCRdb to about 2017). Receptor amplification or capture employed 5' RACE. Sequenced on an Illumina HiSeq 2500. The raw public data were reprocessed by TCRdb itself: fastp quality trimming at Q25, MiXCR clonotype calling, in-frame beta chains only. Under each unique CDR3 protein, matching rows form one entry showing the most common genes and DNA. The sample table holds roughly 35,000 distinct CDR3 sequences, of which about an eighth were seen once. Of the sample, more than 25% is held by the ten largest clones. Sequenced sample: synovial fluid, either unsorted or a sorted T cell fraction (not recorded which). These receptors were collected from a male donor with ankylosing spondylitis.

There are a few counts of this clonotype. The chain is built from TRBV4-3 and TRBJ2-1, with D perhaps matching TRBD2 (5 bases). The V gene lost 5 bases and the J gene lost 4 bases, with 21 bases spanning the gap. Germline V gene lookup returns CDR1 LGHNA and CDR2 YSLEER. This CDR3 spans 17 amino acids. CDR3 sequence: CASSAQVSGKQYNEQFF. DNA for the CDR3: TGCGCCAGCAGCGCCCAGGTTTCCGGGAAGCAATACAATGAGCAGTTCTTC.

This clonotype came up many times. This chain connects TRBV3-1 to TRBJ2-7, with a weak D call TRBD1 (6 bases). The CDR3 consists of 15 residues. The germline V and J ends were trimmed by 0 bases and 6 bases, with 15 bases remaining between them. The germline CDR1 and CDR2 sequences are LGHDT and YNNKEL (reference sequence). The CDR3 bases are TGTGCCAGCAGCCAAGATGGGACATCGGGTCGCGAGCAGTACTTC. Its protein product is CASSQDGTSGREQYF.

This clonotype was picked up a small number of times. This chain uses TRBV6-5 with TRBJ2-7, with D possibly called TRBD1 or TRBD2 (5 bases each). Trimming stripped 1 base from V and 1 base from J, with 11 bases between. Germline assignment: CDR1 MNHEY and CDR2 SVGAGI. This CDR3 is built from 15 residues. CDR3 sequence (DNA): TGTGCCAGCAGTTACTTTCCGGGGACGTCCTACGAGCAGTACTTC. It is translated as CASSYFPGTSYEQYF.

This clonotype was found many times. The V and J genes are TRBV6-4 and TRBJ2-1, with TRBD2 matching 8 bases. The junction had 15 bases not matched to a gene; V was cut back by 5 bases and J by 0 bases. CDR3 length equals 19 residues. CDR1 is MRHNA and CDR2 is SNTAGT in the germline V gene. As DNA, the CDR3 is TGTGCCAGCAGTCCTCGGGGGGGCCGATTCCAGGGCTCCTACAATGAGCAGTTCTTC. This codes for CASSPRGGRFQGSYNEQFF.

This clonotype has ten or more counts. The genes are TRBV5-4 and TRBJ2-1, with 7 bases identical to TRBD1. The CDR3 spans 14 residues. Germline CDR1 is SGHNT and CDR2 is YYREEE (reference sequence). Trimming cost V 4 bases and J 6 bases; bases outside gene matches: 7. The CDR3 nucleotides are TGTGCCAGCAGCCTACCGGGACAGCCCAATGAGCAGTTCTTC. Its protein product is CASSLPGQPNEQFF.

This clonotype has a handful of counts. In DNA, the CDR3 is TGCAGTGCAAGTTCCGGGACAGCCATTCCCTACGAGCAGTACTTC. As protein: CSASSGTAIPYEQYF. The chain employs TRBV20-1 and TRBJ2-7; 7 bases are shared with TRBD1. This CDR3 region has 15 residues. Germline V gene sequence: CDR1 DFQATT, CDR2 SNEGSKA (reference sequence). V lost 6 bases and J lost 2; bases outside the gene matches: 13.

The J gene is TRBJ2-1, the V gene TRBV7-2; D remains ambiguous. In germline, CDR1 is SGHTA, CDR2 FQGNSA. This CDR3 has 17 amino acids. With 5 bases removed from V and 1 base from J, the gap between germline ends came to 18 bases. The CDR3, as DNA: TGTGCCAGCAGCCCCCACCCGCGAAGGTATTCCTACAATGAGCAGTTCTTC. Translation: CASSPHPRRYSYNEQFF.

This clonotype was detected ten times or more. The rearrangement joins TRBV20-1 to TRBJ2-3; 13 bases map to TRBD2. V was pared by 6 bases and J by 4 bases, with 7 bases of the junction left unmatched. Germline-derived CDR1 and CDR2 are DFQATT and SNEGSKA (reference sequence). The CDR3 is 15 amino acids. The CDR3 DNA reads as TGCAGTGCACCCGGGACTAGCGGGGACTCAGATACGCAGTATTTT. It translates to CSAPGTSGDSDTQYF.

This clonotype was recorded many times. V is TRBV7-2 and J is TRBJ2-7; 9 nucleotides agree with TRBD1. The germline gives CDR1 SGHTA, CDR2 FQGNSA. The CDR3 length is 14 residues. Germline trimming cut 8 bases from V and 1 base from J; bases unmatched to any gene: 6. The CDR3 reads CASGHRGQSYEQYF. Here the CDR3 DNA reads TGTGCCAGCGGGCACAGGGGGCAGTCCTACGAGCAGTACTTC.

This clonotype has ten or more counts. CDR3: CASGHSGVTYEQYF. CDR3 DNA: TGTGCCAGCGGACATAGCGGGGTAACCTACGAGCAGTACTTC. V is TRBV27 and J is TRBJ2-7, with 8 bases matching TRBD2. V shed 8 bases and J 2 bases; nucleotides not matched to a gene: 8. The CDR3 covers 14 residues. Germline values: CDR1 MNHEY, CDR2 SMNVEV (reference sequence).

The chain combines TRBV28 with TRBJ1-5, with 8 bases aligning to TRBD1. V lost 8 bases to trimming and J lost 0 bases; unmatched junction nucleotides: 18. Germline CDR1 is MDHEN and CDR2 is SYDVKM. CDR3 length equals 19 residues. The CDR3 is CASGTHRRGQGNSNQPQHF. In nucleotides, the CDR3 is TGTGCCAGCGGAACTCATAGACGAGGACAGGGAAATAGCAATCAGCCCCAGCATTTT.

The V and J genes are TRBV10-2 and TRBJ2-7; maybe TRBD2 (5 bases). V was cut by 6 bases and J by 6 bases, with 15 bases left in between. The CDR3 covers 13 residues. Germline V gene lookup returns CDR1 WSHSY and CDR2 SAAADI. The chain's CDR3 is CASSPRSSGEQYF. The CDR3 DNA sequence: TGCGCCAGCAGCCCACGTTCAAGCGGCGAGCAGTACTTC.

This clonotype was counted many times. This chain links TRBV11-2 with TRBJ2-7; D possibly corresponds to TRBD1 (6 bases). Trimming cost V 5 bases and J 2 bases, with 10 bases left between them. Germline V gene data show CDR1 as SGHAT and CDR2 as FQNNGV. The CDR3 runs 13 residues. This CDR3 reads CASSDRQAYEQYF. The CDR3 DNA reads as TGTGCCAGCAGCGACCGACAGGCCTACGAGCAGTACTTC. The entire variable domain, with the rest obtained from reference TRBV11-2 and TRBJ2-7, is as follows: EAGVAQSPRYKIIEKRQSVAFWCNPISGHATLYWYQQILGQGPKLLIQFQNNGVVDDSQLPKDRFSAERLKGVDSTLKIQPAKLEDSAVYLCASSDRQAYEQYFGPGTRLTVT.

V usage is TRBV9 and J usage is TRBJ2-2, with 9 bases matching TRBD1. The CDR3 extends over 21 amino acids. V was clipped by 0 bases and J by 6 bases; unmatched bases: 21. CDR1 SGDLS and CDR2 YYNGEE come from the germline V gene. The CDR3 here is CASSVDRTGDRAQGLAGELFF. The CDR3, as DNA: TGTGCCAGCAGCGTAGATCGCACTGGGGACAGGGCCCAGGGATTGGCCGGGGAGCTGTTTTTT.

The V call is TRBV5-6, the J call TRBJ2-7; D might be TRBD1 or TRBD2, each matching 6 bases. V lost 4 bases and J 1 base, leaving 18 bases between the germline ends. The germline gives CDR1 SGHDT, CDR2 YYEEEE. This CDR3 region has 16 residues. For the CDR3, the DNA is TGTGCCAGCAGCCCGTACGGGGGCTTGTCGTCCTACGAGCAGTACTTC. Amino acids: CASSPYGGLSSYEQYF.

Worth noting for this clonotype: A much larger clone differs by one base, so this may be a read error. This chain connects TRBV5-5 to TRBJ2-1, with D possibly being TRBD1 (5 bases). Germline loops: CDR1 SGHKS, CDR2 YYEKEE (reference sequence). CDR3 length equals 13 residues. CDR3 sequence: CAISLGLPGVQFF. The DNA for the CDR3 is TGTGCCATCAGCTTGGGGCTACCCGGTGTGCAGTTCTTC.

This clonotype has only one observation. V usage is TRBV5-6 and J usage is TRBJ2-7; the D is unclear. Trimming removed 1 base from V and 4 bases from J, with 3 bases in between. The CDR3 loop spans 11 amino acids. Germline V lookup: CDR1 SGHDT, CDR2 YYEEEE. In DNA, the CDR3 is TGTGCCAGCAGCTTGTGGTACGAGCAGTACTTC. Translated: CASSLWYEQYF. Full variable domain (rest looked up from reference TRBV5-6 and TRBJ2-7): DAGVTQSPTHLIKTRGQQVTLRCSPKSGHDTVSWYQQALGQGPQFIFQYYEEEERQRGNFPDRFSGHQFPNYSSELNVNALLLGDSALYLCASSLWYEQYFGPGTRLTVT.

This clonotype is labeled as medium-sized. This chain links TRBV12-3 or TRBV12-4 with TRBJ2-7; D remains ambiguous. Trimming stripped 3 bases from V and 6 bases from J, with 12 bases between. There are 13 residues in the CDR3. In DNA, the CDR3 is TGTGCCAGCAGTTTTTTGGATTTGAGCGAGCAGTACTTC. This gives the protein CASSFLDLSEQYF.

The rearrangement uses TRBV10-2 and TRBJ1-6, with D tentatively TRBD1 (5 bases). CDR3 length: 14 amino acids. Germline CDR1 reads WSHSY; CDR2 reads SAAADI. V was pared by 5 bases and J by 8 bases, with 13 bases between. CDR3 in amino acids: CASSLAREYSPLHF. CDR3 nucleotide sequence: TGCGCCAGCAGTTTGGCCAGGGAGTATTCACCCCTCCACTTT.

The V and J genes are TRBV27 and TRBJ1-5; D not resolved. Trimming left V 5 bases short and J 3 bases short, with 14 bases between. The CDR3 extends over 15 amino acids. Germline loops: CDR1 MNHEY, CDR2 SMNVEV (reference sequence). The CDR3 DNA is TGTGCCAGCAGTAACTCACCGAGGGACAATCAGCCCCAGCATTTT. Translated: CASSNSPRDNQPQHF.